This T cell receptor beta chain was observed in a study of CD8+ T cells in alopecia areata. The overall study: Tofacitinib ran 6 to 18 months, followed by 6 months off drug.

After isolation, RNA underwent reverse transcription to generate cDNA as the sequencing template. Assay used: immunoSEQ multiplex PCR; TCRdb lists only in-frame clones, some missing. The sample includes about 150,000 clones, nearly 55% seen only once; the top ten take less than 20%. There are 13 residues in the CDR3. Trimming took 5 bases from V and 2 from J, leaving 8 bases between them. Germline values: CDR1 SGHAT, CDR2 FQNNGV. The treatment: oral pan-JAK inhibitor, 5-10 mg twice daily. The sequenced sample was CD8+ T cells sorted from blood, obtained at week 4, from a patient treated with tofacitinib. The chain employs TRBV11-2 and TRBJ2-3, with D unclear. The TCR sequence derives from a human donor with alopecia areata. In nucleotides, the CDR3 is TGTGCCAGCAGCACGATTAACACAGATACGCAGTATTTT. Protein sequence: CASSTINTDTQYF.